This record covers a single T cell receptor (beta chain). The record originates from a study of blood T cell repertoires in COVID-19. Original methodology: The assay estimated nucleated cells by amplifying reference gene primers. Libraries were prepared by immunoSEQ multiplex PCR; TCRdb keeps only in-frame clonotypes and omits some of them. Clone size and the V and J calls come from that table; the DNA yielded D and trimming. The table records approximately 230,000 clones, roughly 79% of them present only once. This CDR3 has 13 amino acids. V was shortened by 6 bases and J by 1 base, with 9 bases between the two germline ends. The V gene's germline CDR1 is MNHEY and CDR2 SVGAGI.

The gene calls are TRBV6-5 and TRBJ1-1; TRBD1 might be the D (6 bases). This clonotype originated in a man aged 35 to 55 who had recovered from COVID-19. Sequencing was performed on PBMCs or T cells enriched from blood (not recorded which). The CDR3 bases are TGTGCCAGCAGCCACAGGGAGAACACTGAAGCTTTCTTT. It codes for CASSHRENTEAFF.